The clone carrying this T cell receptor beta chain appeared a few times. This CDR3 contains 14 residues. J was trimmed by 8 bases and V by 4 bases; bases with no gene match: 7. CDR1 and CDR2 (germline): PRHDT, FYEKMQ (reference sequence). The authors' processing: How many nucleated cells were present was estimated from reference gene primer amplification. Using immunoSEQ multiplex PCR, the repertoire was profiled, and TCRdb retains in-frame clones only, with some absent. From that table come the V and J calls and clone size; the DNA was used to work out D and trimming. The sample contains about 110,000 clones, under 85% of which appear only once. This entry comes from a study of blood T cell repertoires in COVID-19.

This rearrangement joins TRBV13 to TRBJ1-4, with 7 bases fitting TRBD1. The clonotype comes from a woman aged 70-85 years with acute or convalescent COVID-19. The sequenced sample was peripheral blood. The CDR3 DNA follows: TGTGCCAGCAGCTCACGGGACAGTGGGGAAAAACTGTTTTTT. Translating gives CASSSRDSGEKLFF.